A single T cell receptor beta chain is shown here with its context. Clones were read by immunoSEQ multiplex PCR, and TCRdb kept only the in-frame ones, dropping some. This table has under 450,000 clones, about 89% appearing once. The CDR3 runs 13 residues. V gave up 4 bases and J gave up 2 bases, with 10 bases separating them. CDR1 is SGHRS and CDR2 is YFSETQ in the germline V gene. This sample stems from a study of blood T cell repertoires in COVID-19. The overall study: COVID-19 samples collected from the United States, Italy and Spain covered acute and convalescent phases.

The chain joins TRBV5-1 to TRBJ2-7; D might be TRBD1 (5 bases). Sequencing was carried out using PBMCs or T cells enriched from blood (not recorded which). The sequence derives from a middle-aged woman who had been exposed to COVID-19. The CDR3 nucleotides are TGCGCCAGCAGCATCACAGGTCCCTACGAGCAGTACTTC. This gives the protein CASSITGPYEQYF.